Shown below are 9 T cell receptor beta chains from a single sample sequenced in a study of spatial heterogeneity in lung cancer. TCRdb used MiXCR to reprocess the 5' RACE reads, holding one entry per CDR3 protein. The table shows approximately 40,000 distinct CDR3 sequences, with roughly an eighth occurring only once. As to time point: sample taken at primary tumor resection. TCRs were sequenced from unsorted whole RNA of tumor, nontumor lung or PBMC. The sample in question was PBMCs, obtained at surgery. These receptors came from a male donor with early-stage non-small cell lung cancer.

The chain joins TRBV20-1 to TRBJ1-3, with a possible D match to TRBD1 (6 bases). Germline CDR1 DFQATT, CDR2 SNEGSKA (reference sequence). The ends were cut back, 6 bases at V and 4 bases at J, with 16 bases in the middle. CDR3 length: 14 amino acids. In DNA, the CDR3 is TGCAGTGCCCTGAACGGGGGCGCAGGAAACACCATATATTTT. It codes for CSALNGGAGNTIYF.

This clonotype has a handful of counts. The V and J genes are TRBV27 and TRBJ2-3; TRBD1 agrees at 8 bases. Germline loops: CDR1 MNHEY, CDR2 SMNVEV (reference sequence). V was pared by 4 bases and J by 5 bases, with 5 bases of the junction left unmatched. This CDR3 spans 14 amino acids. The CDR3 is CASSSGQGRDTQYF. CDR3 sequence (DNA): TGTGCCAGCAGTTCTGGACAGGGCCGAGATACGCAGTATTTT.

The chain recombines TRBV7-2 with TRBJ2-5; 8 bases fit TRBD2. The V gene end was trimmed by 2 bases and the J gene end by 5 bases; junction bases not matched to a gene: 10. Germline assignment: CDR1 SGHTA and CDR2 FQGNSA. The CDR3 extends over 16 amino acids. For the CDR3, the DNA is TGTGCCAGCAGCTTACCGGGAGGGATGGAGGGGGAGACCCAGTACTTC. It translates to CASSLPGGMEGETQYF.

A few counts support this clonotype. The chain links TRBV28 to TRBJ2-7; D is possibly TRBD1 (5 bases). V dropped 6 bases and J dropped 13 bases, with 19 bases sitting between them. The CDR3 has 12 amino acids. CDR1 and CDR2 from the germline V gene are MDHEN and SYDVKM. The CDR3 sequence is CASSPASGPIYF. CDR3 coding DNA: TGTGCCAGCAGCCCAGCGTCAGGGCCTATTTACTTC.

Only a few counts were recorded for this clonotype. CDR3 coding DNA: TGTGCCACCAGTGATTTTACCGGGACAGGCCTTCATTTT. Protein sequence: CATSDFTGTGLHF. This sequence joins TRBV24-1 and TRBJ1-5, with TRBD1 matching 8 bases. CDR1 is KGHDR, CDR2 SFDVKD, per germline. The CDR3 runs 13 residues. V trimming: 1 base; J trimming: 16 bases; junction bases outside the gene matches: 8.

CDR3 in DNA: TGTGCCAGCAGCTTGAGTTTTCCGTTGGGAGGCGGGGAGCTGTTTTTT. The encoded protein is CASSLSFPLGGGELFF. This chain joins TRBV5-4 and TRBJ2-2, with D possibly being TRBD2 (6 bases). Trimming pared 1 base from V and 7 bases from J, leaving 17 bases between. The V gene's germline CDR1 is SGHNT and CDR2 YYREEE (reference sequence). The CDR3 is 16 amino acids.

V gene TRBV30 combines with J gene TRBJ2-7; 7 nucleotides align to TRBD2. This CDR3 is built from 14 residues. V lost 0 bases and J lost 5; bases outside the gene matches: 7. The germline CDR1 and CDR2 sequences are GTSNPN and SVGIG (reference sequence). CDR3 in amino acids: CAWSVPSGFNEQYF. Here the CDR3 DNA reads TGTGCCTGGAGTGTCCCTAGCGGTTTCAACGAGCAGTACTTC.

This clonotype was recorded a few times. This chain links TRBV11-1 with TRBJ2-1, with D tentatively TRBD1 or TRBD2 (5 bases each). V lost 5 bases and J 7 bases, leaving 15 bases between the germline ends. Per germline, CDR1 SGHAT and CDR2 FQDESV (reference sequence). This CDR3 comprises 14 residues. CDR3 sequence reads: CASSPWDGQNEQFF. Here the CDR3 DNA reads TGTGCCAGCAGCCCTTGGGACGGACAAAATGAGCAGTTCTTC.

This clonotype was seen ten or more times. This chain connects TRBV6-7 to TRBJ2-1, with TRBD2 matching 7 bases. TRBV6-7 is an ORF; its function is uncertain. This CDR3 has 16 residues. V dropped 0 bases and J dropped 5; count of bases not matched to a gene: 7. CDR3 region: CASSYSLKRGNNEQFF. The CDR3 nucleotides read TGTGCCAGCAGTTACTCGCTAAAGCGGGGTAACAATGAGCAGTTCTTC.